The T cell receptor beta chain under discussion was sequenced for a study of OX40 agonist ivuxolimab in advanced cancers. Study findings and constraints: CD8+ T cells showed, on average, more clonal expansion than CD4+ cells.

Notes on this clone: Its antigen is as yet unknown.

The germline V gene has CDR1 MDHEN and CDR2 SYDVKM. V was clipped by 6 bases and J by 1 base, with 4 bases between them. The CDR3 sequence is 12 residues long. Sequencing used immunoSEQ multiplex PCR; TCRdb keeps in-frame clones, though not all of them. Of around 81,000 clones listed, approximately 79% are singletons. The TCR sequence derives from an adult with an advanced solid tumor such as melanoma, head and neck, liver or kidney cancer. Material: CD4+ or CD8+ T cells sorted from blood, obtained in a trial of the OX40 agonist ivuxolimab. The chain links TRBV28 to TRBJ2-4; D unresolved. CDR3 nucleotides: TGTGCCAGCAGGTCCGCCAAAAACATTCAGTACTTC. Amino acid sequence: CASRSAKNIQYF.